This T cell receptor (beta chain) was recorded in a study of shared clonotypes between healthy human individuals. At the level of the study: Three plates each covered CD4 naive and memory; CD8 naive two, CD8 memory one.

The table came from immunoSEQ multiplex PCR; TCRdb's copy has only in-frame clones and leaves some out. The data hold about 2.1 million clones, with approximately 94% observed a single time. This clone was found once. Naivety among CD8 cells was defined by CD45RO negativity and positive CCR7 selection, thereby excluding terminally differentiated effector memory CD45RA+ cells. The CDR3 spans 14 residues. In germline, CDR1 is MNHNS, CDR2 SASEGT. J was trimmed by 4 bases and V by 5 bases; bases with no gene match: 2. The sample was naive CD8+ T cells from PBMCs. The origin of this receptor is a man between 18 and 29 years old in good health. Some clones in this sample may be carry-over from other donors' samples. The gene calls are TRBV6-1 and TRBJ2-1; 10 nucleotides align to TRBD1. For the CDR3, the DNA is TGTGCCAGCAGTTGGGGACAGGGGTACAATGAGCAGTTCTTC. This sequence encodes CASSWGQGYNEQFF.